A selection of T cell receptor beta chains follows, all from one sample in a study of blood T cell repertoires in COVID-19. TCRdb's copy holds only in-frame clones and misses some; the assay was immunoSEQ multiplex PCR. This table has about 71,000 clones, 85% to 90% appearing once. The sample was peripheral blood. These receptors were taken from a middle-aged man with acute or convalescent COVID-19. The CDR3 runs from the conserved cysteine through the conserved F or W. A D gene is named only where the DNA matches it firmly.

V: TRBV11-3
D: TRBD1
J: TRBJ2-5
CDR3: CASSSSRDSQETQYF

V: TRBV5-6
D: TRBD1
J: TRBJ1-1
CDR3: CASSLLTGGTEAFF

V: TRBV28
D: TRBD2
J: TRBJ2-7
CDR3: CASAGLAGGPGSRAFYEQYF

V: TRBV19
D: TRBD2
J: TRBJ2-5
CDR3: CASRGGIRQETQYF

V: TRBV28
D: .
J: TRBJ1-2
CDR3: CASLKGVFGYTF

V: TRBV30
D: .
J: TRBJ1-6
CDR3: CAWSPGRGNSPLHF

V: TRBV30
D: TRBD1
J: TRBJ2-2
CDR3: CAWNPGQATGELFF

V: TRBV6-2/TRBV6-3
D: .
J: TRBJ1-5
CDR3: CASSLQGSNQPQHF

V: TRBV7-9
D: TRBD2
J: TRBJ2-3
CDR3: CASRHPGLATDTQYF

V: TRBV19
D: .
J: TRBJ1-2
CDR3: CASSIVNSYGYTF

V: TRBV13
D: TRBD1
J: TRBJ2-6
CDR3: CASSLGARGRGANVLTF

V: TRBV10-3
D: TRBD2
J: TRBJ2-2
CDR3: CAISESASGNTGELFF

V: TRBV29-1
D: .
J: TRBJ2-7
CDR3: CSVEDQGLKQYF

V: TRBV10-3
D: TRBD2
J: TRBJ2-1
CDR3: CAIMRGGSYNEQFF

V: TRBV20-1
D: .
J: TRBJ2-1
CDR3: CSGGGNEQFF

V: TRBV5-4
D: TRBD1
J: TRBJ2-7
CDR3: CASSRPGQGTAEQYF

V: TRBV7-9
D: .
J: TRBJ1-2
CDR3: CASSLEGDTYGYTF

V: TRBV6-2/TRBV6-3
D: .
J: TRBJ2-3
CDR3: CASSYSGGSGTDTQYF

V: TRBV11-1
D: .
J: TRBJ2-7
CDR3: CASSLVARGYEQYF

V: TRBV14
D: .
J: TRBJ2-1
CDR3: CASSRQSYNEQFF

V: TRBV19
D: TRBD1
J: TRBJ1-5
CDR3: CASAGQINQPQHF

V: TRBV28
D: TRBD2
J: TRBJ2-2
CDR3: CASSPAGLAGGPFGELFF

V: TRBV10-1
D: TRBD2
J: TRBJ2-1
CDR3: CASSEREGPYNEQFF

V: TRBV6-5
D: TRBD1
J: TRBJ1-1
CDR3: CASSSGQGASEAFF

V: TRBV18
D: TRBD1
J: TRBJ1-4
CDR3: CASSPPTGKGEKLFF

V: TRBV28
D: .
J: TRBJ2-1
CDR3: CASSPFNEQFF

V: TRBV19
D: .
J: TRBJ1-1
CDR3: CASSIGGNTEAFF

V: TRBV5-4
D: .
J: TRBJ2-4
CDR3: CASSTTGTLLAKNIQYF

V: TRBV6-5
D: .
J: TRBJ2-6
CDR3: CASSYSQTGANVLTF

V: TRBV27
D: TRBD1
J: TRBJ1-1
CDR3: CASSSMGQPNTEAFF

V: TRBV6-5
D: .
J: TRBJ2-7
CDR3: CATATLSFYEQYF

V: TRBV11-3
D: TRBD2
J: TRBJ2-5
CDR3: CASSRTSGGPQYF

V: TRBV10-1
D: TRBD1
J: TRBJ1-2
CDR3: CASSEKLGTGGSYGYTF

V: TRBV18
D: TRBD1
J: TRBJ1-4
CDR3: CASSPQLIQGAGEKLFF

V: TRBV18
D: .
J: TRBJ1-2
CDR3: CASSPRAGDGYTF